The clone carrying this T cell receptor (beta chain) appeared a few times. 60 Vbeta and 13 Jbeta primers were used in PCR. Using immunoSEQ multiplex PCR, the repertoire was profiled, and TCRdb retains in-frame clones only, with some absent. The table includes 150,000 to 180,000 clones, about 85% detected once. This entry comes from a study of cytomegalovirus exposure and HLA in healthy donors. This sequence was found in a woman aged 18-35 years in good health and CMV-seronegative. Source material: PBMCs.

CDR3 DNA: TGTGCCATCAGTGAGTCGGGGGCCCGCCTCCAGCCCCAGCATTTT. Protein: CAISESGARLQPQHF. V is TRBV10-3 and J is TRBJ1-5; TRBD1 might be the D (6 bases). The length of the CDR3 is 15 residues. V lost 0 bases, J lost 7 bases, and 13 bases lay in between. Germline values: CDR1 ENHRY, CDR2 SYGVKD.